This T cell receptor beta chain came from a study of T-cell memory formation after mild COVID-19. TCRdb called the 5' RACE reads again in MiXCR, with one record for every CDR3 protein. This repertoire shows over 500,000 distinct CDR3 sequences, 17% found once; its top ten account for just over 8%. CDR3 length equals 14 residues. Germline V gives CDR1 SQVTM, CDR2 ANQGSEA. Deletions cut 6 bases from V and 1 base from J, with 15 bases between. This clonotype has a handful of counts. V usage is TRBV29-1 and J usage is TRBJ1-1; possibly TRBD1 for D (5 bases). The receptor was derived from an adult woman who had mild COVID-19 (a few samples of this study predate the infection). Cell type and time point are not known. The sequencing sample was made of PBMCs or a T cell subset sorted from them (not recorded which). The CDR3 protein is CSVDPLGQNTEAFF. For the CDR3, the DNA is TGCAGCGTCGATCCTCTGGGGCAGAACACTGAAGCTTTCTTT.